The T cell receptor (beta chain) under discussion was sequenced for a study of shared clonotypes between healthy human individuals. Regarding this clone: Its antigen is as yet unknown. Other DNA sequences from this sample encode an identical CDR3 as well.

Clones were sequenced by immunoSEQ multiplex PCR, and TCRdb holds only the in-frame ones, with some missing. The repertoire holds 1.6 million or so clones, roughly 97% seen once, with 0.95% to 1.5% in the top ten. Germline-derived CDR1 and CDR2 are KGHSH and LQKENI. V was cut by 3 bases and J by 0 bases, with 4 bases left in between. This CDR3 region has 13 residues. Overall study results and limits: Sampling covered blood only; tissue repertoires likely differ. In a handful of donors, around 5.5% of naive CD4 clonotypes appeared in common.

Donors had no recently reported acute infections or vaccinations and were HIV-negative. CD4+ cell separation produced CD45RA+ naive and CD45RA-negative memory subsets. Sequences were obtained from naive CD4+ T cells sorted from blood. The subset is: CD45RA+ positively selected. The receptor was derived from a man aged 25-45 years in good health. This rearrangement joins TRBV18 to TRBJ2-3; no reliable D call. CDR3 sequence: CASSPLSTDTQYF. The CDR3 nucleotides read TGTGCCAGCTCACCGCTAAGCACAGATACGCAGTATTTT.